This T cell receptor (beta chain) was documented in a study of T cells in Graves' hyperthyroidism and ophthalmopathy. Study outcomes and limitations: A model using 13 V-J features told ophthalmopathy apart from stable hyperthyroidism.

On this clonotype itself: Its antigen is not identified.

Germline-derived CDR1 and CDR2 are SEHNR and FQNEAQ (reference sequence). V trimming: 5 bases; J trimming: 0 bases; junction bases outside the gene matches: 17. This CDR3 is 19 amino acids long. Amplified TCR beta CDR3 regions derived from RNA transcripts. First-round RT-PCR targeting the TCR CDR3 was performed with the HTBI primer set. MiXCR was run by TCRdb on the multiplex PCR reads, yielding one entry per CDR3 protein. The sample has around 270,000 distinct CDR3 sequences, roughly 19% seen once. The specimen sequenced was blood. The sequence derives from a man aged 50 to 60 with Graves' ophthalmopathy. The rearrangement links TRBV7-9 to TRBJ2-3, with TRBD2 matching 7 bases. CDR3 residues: CASSGRDSTSVSSTDTQYF. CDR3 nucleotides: TGTGCCAGCAGCGGCCGGGACTCAACTAGCGTATCAAGCACAGATACGCAGTATTTT.